This TCR beta chain was captured by sequencing in a study of CD8 T cells in ankylosing spondylitis. Whole-study findings and limits: Apparently characteristic of ankylosing spondylitis blood was a TCR beta motif (roughly eight highly homologous variants). Disease-linked clones reportedly showed significant enrichment in matched ankylosing spondylitis synovial fluid. There were earlier reports of some motif variants in reactive arthritis synovial fluid and blood.

Making the TCR beta libraries involved quantitative 5'-RACE with molecular barcodes. In TCRdb, the 5' RACE reads were re-called with MiXCR into one record per CDR3 protein. The sample lists roughly 490,000 distinct CDR3 sequences, about 5.7% seen once, with around 3.5% in the top ten. The table lists this clonotype with many counts. Its matching antigen is unknown. The germline V gene has CDR1 SEHNR and CDR2 FQNEAQ (reference sequence). The CDR3 spans 13 residues. Trimming pared 3 bases from V and 2 bases from J, leaving 6 bases between. The source is a male donor with ankylosing spondylitis. The sequencing input was blood, either unsorted or a sorted T cell fraction (not recorded which). The genes are TRBV7-9 and TRBJ2-3; no definite D call. The CDR3 DNA is TGTGCCAGCAGCTTCCAGATCACAGATACGCAGTATTTT. Its translation: CASSFQITDTQYF.